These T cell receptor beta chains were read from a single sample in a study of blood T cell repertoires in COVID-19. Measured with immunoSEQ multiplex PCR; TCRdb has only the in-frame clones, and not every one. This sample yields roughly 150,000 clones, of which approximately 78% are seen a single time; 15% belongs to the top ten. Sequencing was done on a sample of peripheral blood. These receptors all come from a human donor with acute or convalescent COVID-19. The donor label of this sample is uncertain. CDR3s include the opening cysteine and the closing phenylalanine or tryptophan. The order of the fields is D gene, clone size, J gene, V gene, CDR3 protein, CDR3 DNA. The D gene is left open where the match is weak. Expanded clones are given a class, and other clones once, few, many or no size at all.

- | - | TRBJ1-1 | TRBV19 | CASSMGLTNTEAFF | TGTGCCAGTAGTATGGGACTGACGAACACTGAAGCTTTCTTT
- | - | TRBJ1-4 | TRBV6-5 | CASSYSTQAANEKLFF | TGTGCCAGCAGTTACTCCACACAGGCGGCTAATGAAAAACTGTTTTTT
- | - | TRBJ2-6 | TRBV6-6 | CASSPTGPFSGANVLTF | TGTGCCAGCAGTCCGACAGGCCCCTTCTCTGGGGCCAACGTCCTGACTTTC
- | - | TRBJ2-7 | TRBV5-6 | CASSSIRFVYEQYF | TGTGCCAGCAGCTCGATCCGGTTCGTTTACGAGCAGTACTTC
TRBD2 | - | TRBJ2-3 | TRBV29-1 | CSVARSMSGVEYF | TGCAGCGTGGCTCGGAGTATGAGCGGGGTTGAGTATTTT
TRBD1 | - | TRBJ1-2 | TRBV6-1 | CASSEEPGGLYGYTF | TGTGCCAGCAGTGAAGAGCCAGGGGGGCTCTATGGCTACACCTTC
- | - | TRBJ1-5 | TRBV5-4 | CASSFGGDQPQHF | TGTGCCAGCAGCTTTGGGGGGGATCAGCCCCAGCATTTT
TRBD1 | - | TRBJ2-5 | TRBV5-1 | CASRGRGLEETQYF | TGCGCCAGCAGAGGCAGGGGGCTTGAAGAGACCCAGTACTTC
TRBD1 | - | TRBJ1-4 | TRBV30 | CAWSRQGPEKLFF | TGTGCCTGGAGTCGACAGGGGCCTGAAAAACTGTTTTTT
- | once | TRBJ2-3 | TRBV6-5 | CASSYRTSTDTQYF | TGTGCCAGCAGTTACAGGACTAGCACAGATACGCAGTATTTT
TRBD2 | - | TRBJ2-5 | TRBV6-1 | CASSEGSAGRGTQYF | TGTGCCAGCAGTGAAGGATCGGCAGGGAGGGGGACCCAGTACTTC
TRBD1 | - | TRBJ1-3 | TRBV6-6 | CASSQGQKNTIYF | TGTGCCAGCAGTCAGGGACAGAAAAACACCATATATTTT
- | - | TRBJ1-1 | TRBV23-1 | CASSQPRSQNTEAFF | TGCGCCAGCAGTCAACCGCGGTCGCAGAACACTGAAGCTTTCTTT
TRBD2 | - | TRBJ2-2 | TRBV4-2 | CASSHKASGGADTGELFF | TGTGCCAGCAGCCATAAGGCTAGCGGGGGGGCCGACACCGGGGAGCTGTTTTTT
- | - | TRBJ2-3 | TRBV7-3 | CASSPQHSTDTQYF | TGTGCCAGCAGCCCCCAACATAGCACAGATACGCAGTATTTT
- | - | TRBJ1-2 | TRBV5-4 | CASSQPEGTVYGYTF | TGTGCCAGCAGCCAACCAGAGGGAACTGTGTATGGCTACACCTTC
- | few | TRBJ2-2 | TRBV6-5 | CASATRDTGELFF | TGTGCCAGCGCGACTAGGGACACCGGGGAGCTGTTTTTT
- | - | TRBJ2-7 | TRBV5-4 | CASSLGGANAYEQYF | TGTGCCAGCAGCTTAGGGGGAGCCAATGCCTACGAGCAGTACTTC
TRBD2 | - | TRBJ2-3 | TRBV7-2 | CASSYWSGGAWADTQYF | TGTGCCAGCAGCTATTGGAGCGGGGGGGCCTGGGCAGATACGCAGTATTTT
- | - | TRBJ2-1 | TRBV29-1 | CSVEFGQASSYNEQFF | TGCAGCGTTGAGTTTGGTCAGGCGAGCTCCTACAATGAGCAGTTCTTC
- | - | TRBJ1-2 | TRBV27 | CASSPRQDTNYGYTF | TGTGCCAGCAGTCCCCGACAGGATACCAACTATGGCTACACCTTC
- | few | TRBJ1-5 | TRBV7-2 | CASSQGVMRPQHF | TGTGCCAGCAGCCAAGGGGTAATGAGGCCCCAGCATTTT
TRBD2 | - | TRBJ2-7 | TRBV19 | CASGRGLAGRDSYEQYF | TGTGCCAGTGGCAGGGGACTAGCGGGTCGCGACTCCTACGAGCAGTACTTC
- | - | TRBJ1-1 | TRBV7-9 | CASSLERATEAFF | TGTGCCAGCAGCTTAGAGAGGGCGACTGAAGCTTTCTTT
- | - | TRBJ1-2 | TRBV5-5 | CASSAQRGYGYTF | TGTGCCAGCAGCGCGCAAAGGGGCTATGGCTACACCTTC
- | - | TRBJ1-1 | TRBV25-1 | CASSLGRNTEAFF | TGTGCCAGCAGTCTGGGGCGGAACACTGAAGCTTTCTTT
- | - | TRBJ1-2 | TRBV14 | CASSQDRYGYTF | TGTGCCAGCAGCCAAGATCGCTATGGCTACACCTTC
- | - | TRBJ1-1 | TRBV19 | CASSPRTQNTEAFF | TGTGCCAGTAGTCCCCGGACACAGAACACTGAAGCTTTCTTT
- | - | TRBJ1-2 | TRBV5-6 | CASSLPLGLGYGYTF | TGTGCCAGCAGCTTGCCGTTGGGGCTGGGCTATGGCTACACCTTC
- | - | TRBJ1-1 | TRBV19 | CASRKLGGNTEAFF | TGTGCCAGCCGGAAATTAGGAGGGAACACTGAAGCTTTCTTT
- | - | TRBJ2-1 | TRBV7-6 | CASSLAGASSYNEQFF | TGTGCCAGCAGCTTAGCGGGGGCGAGCTCCTACAATGAGCAGTTCTTC
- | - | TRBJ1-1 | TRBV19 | CASSIWGPGTEAFF | TGTGCCAGTAGTATCTGGGGGCCGGGCACTGAAGCTTTCTTT
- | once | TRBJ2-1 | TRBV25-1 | CASSDPPVAPGRFF | TGTGCCAGCAGTGACCCTCCTGTCGCCCCCGGGAGGTTCTTC
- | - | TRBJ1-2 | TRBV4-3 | CASSQEGLHSGNGYTF | TGCGCCAGCAGCCAAGAAGGACTCCATTCGGGGAATGGCTACACCTTC
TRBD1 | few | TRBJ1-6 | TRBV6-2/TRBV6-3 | CASSQRATGVSPLHF | TGTGCCAGCAGTCAACGGGCGACAGGGGTCTCACCCCTCCACTTT
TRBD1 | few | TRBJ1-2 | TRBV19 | CASSIYGQANYGYTF | TGTGCCAGTAGTATTTATGGACAGGCAAACTATGGCTACACCTTC
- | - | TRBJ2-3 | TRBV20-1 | CSARPRDTQYF | TGCAGCGCCAGACCCCGGGATACGCAGTATTTT
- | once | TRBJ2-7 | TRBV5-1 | CASSLPGEQYF | TGCGCCAGCAGCTTGCCGGGGGAGCAGTACTTC
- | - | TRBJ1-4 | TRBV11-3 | CASSQRAGREKLFF | TGTGCCAGCAGCCAGCGGGCCGGGAGGGAAAAACTGTTTTTT
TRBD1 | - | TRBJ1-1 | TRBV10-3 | CAIRDRDRNTEAFF | TGTGCCATCAGGGACAGGGACCGGAACACTGAAGCTTTCTTT
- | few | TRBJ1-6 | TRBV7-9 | CASSAGNNSPLHF | TGTGCCAGCAGCGCTGGCAACAATTCACCCCTCCACTTT
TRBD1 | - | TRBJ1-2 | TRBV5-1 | CASSQDRSYGYTF | TGCGCCAGCAGTCAGGACAGGAGCTATGGCTACACCTTC